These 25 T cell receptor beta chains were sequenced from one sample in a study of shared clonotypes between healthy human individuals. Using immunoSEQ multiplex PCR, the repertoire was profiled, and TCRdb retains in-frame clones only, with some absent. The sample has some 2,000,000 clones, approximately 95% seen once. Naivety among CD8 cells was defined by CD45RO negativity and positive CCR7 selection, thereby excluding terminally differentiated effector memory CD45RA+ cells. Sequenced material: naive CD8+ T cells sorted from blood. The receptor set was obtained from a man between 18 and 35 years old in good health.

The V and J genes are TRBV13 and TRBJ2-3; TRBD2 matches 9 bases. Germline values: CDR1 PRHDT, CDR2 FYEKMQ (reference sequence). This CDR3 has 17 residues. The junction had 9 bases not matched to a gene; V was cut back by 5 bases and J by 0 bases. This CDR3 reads CASSPYGAGGSTDTQYF. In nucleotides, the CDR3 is TGTGCCAGCAGCCCCTACGGGGCGGGAGGGAGCACAGATACGCAGTATTTT.

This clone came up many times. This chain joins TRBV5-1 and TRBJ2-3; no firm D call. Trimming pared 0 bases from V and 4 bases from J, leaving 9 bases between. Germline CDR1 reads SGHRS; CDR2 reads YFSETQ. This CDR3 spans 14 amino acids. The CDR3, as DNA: TGCGCCAGCAGCTTGGAGATAGCACCAGATACGCAGTATTTT. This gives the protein CASSLEIAPDTQYF.

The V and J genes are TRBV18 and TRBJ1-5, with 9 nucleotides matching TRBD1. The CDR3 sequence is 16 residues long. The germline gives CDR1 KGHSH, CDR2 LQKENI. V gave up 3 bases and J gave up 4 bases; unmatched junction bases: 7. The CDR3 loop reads CASSPPGQGPNQPQHF. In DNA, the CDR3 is TGTGCCAGCTCACCTCCGGGACAGGGCCCTAATCAGCCCCAGCATTTT.

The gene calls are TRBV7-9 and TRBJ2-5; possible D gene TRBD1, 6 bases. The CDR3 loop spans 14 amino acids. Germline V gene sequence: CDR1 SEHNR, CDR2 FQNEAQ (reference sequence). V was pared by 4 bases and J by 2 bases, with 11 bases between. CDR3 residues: CASSSGQLQETQYF. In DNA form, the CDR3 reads TGTGCCAGCAGCTCCGGACAGTTGCAAGAGACCCAGTACTTC.

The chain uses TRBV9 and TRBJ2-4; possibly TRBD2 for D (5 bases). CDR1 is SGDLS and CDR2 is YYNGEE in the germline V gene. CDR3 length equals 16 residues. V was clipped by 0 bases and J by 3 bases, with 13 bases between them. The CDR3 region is CASSVDGRWDKNIQYF. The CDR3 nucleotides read TGTGCCAGCAGCGTAGATGGGAGATGGGACAAAAACATTCAGTACTTC. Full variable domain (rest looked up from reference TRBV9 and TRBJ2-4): DSGVTQTPKHLITATGQRVTLRCSPRSGDLSVYWYQQSLDQGLQFLIQYYNGEERAKGNILERFSAQQFPDLHSELNLSSLELGDSALYFCASSVDGRWDKNIQYFGAGTRLSVL.

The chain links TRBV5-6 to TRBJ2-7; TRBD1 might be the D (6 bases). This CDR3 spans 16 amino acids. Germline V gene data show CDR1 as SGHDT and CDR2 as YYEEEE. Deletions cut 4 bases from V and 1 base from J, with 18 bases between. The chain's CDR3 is CASSPSPGEGSYEQYF. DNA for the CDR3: TGTGCCAGCAGCCCCAGCCCAGGGGAAGGTTCCTACGAGCAGTACTTC.

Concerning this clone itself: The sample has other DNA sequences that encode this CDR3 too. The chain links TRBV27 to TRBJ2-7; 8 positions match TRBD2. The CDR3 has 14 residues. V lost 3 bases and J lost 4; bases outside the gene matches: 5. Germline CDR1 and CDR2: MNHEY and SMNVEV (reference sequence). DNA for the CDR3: TGTGCCAGCAGTTTTATAAGCGGGAGTTACGAGCAGTACTTC. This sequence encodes CASSFISGSYEQYF.

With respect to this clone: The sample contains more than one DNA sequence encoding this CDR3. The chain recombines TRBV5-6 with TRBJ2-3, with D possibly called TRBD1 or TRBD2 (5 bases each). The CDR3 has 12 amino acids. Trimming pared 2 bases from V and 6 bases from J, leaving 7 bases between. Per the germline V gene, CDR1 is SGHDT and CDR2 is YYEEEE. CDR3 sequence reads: CASSFGTDTQYF. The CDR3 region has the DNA TGTGCCAGCAGCTTCGGGACCGATACGCAGTATTTT.

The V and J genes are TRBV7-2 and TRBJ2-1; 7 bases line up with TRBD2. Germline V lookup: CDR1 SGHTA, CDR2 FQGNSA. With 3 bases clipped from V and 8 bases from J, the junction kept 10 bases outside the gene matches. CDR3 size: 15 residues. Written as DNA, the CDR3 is TGTGCCAGCAGCTTTGTGGACTCGGGAGGCGATGAGCAGTTCTTC. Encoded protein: CASSFVDSGGDEQFF.

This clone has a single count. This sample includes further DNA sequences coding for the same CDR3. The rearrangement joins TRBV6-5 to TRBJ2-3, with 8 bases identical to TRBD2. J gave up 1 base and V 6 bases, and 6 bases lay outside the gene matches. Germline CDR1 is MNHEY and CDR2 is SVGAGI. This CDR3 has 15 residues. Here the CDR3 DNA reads TGTGCCAGCAGCCCCGGAGCGGGGGGCACAGATACGCAGTATTTT. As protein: CASSPGAGGTDTQYF.

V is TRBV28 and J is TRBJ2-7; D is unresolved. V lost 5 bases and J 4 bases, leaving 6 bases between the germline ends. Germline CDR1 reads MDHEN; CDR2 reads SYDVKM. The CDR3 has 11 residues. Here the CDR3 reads CASSIRYEQYF. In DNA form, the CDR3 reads TGTGCCAGCAGTATTAGGTACGAGCAGTACTTC. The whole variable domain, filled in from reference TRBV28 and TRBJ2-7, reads DVKVTQSSRYLVKRTGEKVFLECVQDMDHENMFWYRQDPGLGLRLIYFSYDVKMKEKGDIPEGYSVSREKKERFSLILESASTNQTSMYLCASSIRYEQYFGPGTRLTVT.

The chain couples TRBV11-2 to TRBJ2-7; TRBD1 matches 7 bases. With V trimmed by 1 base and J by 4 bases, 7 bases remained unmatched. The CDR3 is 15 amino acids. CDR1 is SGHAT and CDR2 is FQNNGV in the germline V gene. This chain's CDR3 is CASSLVGGGQYEQYF. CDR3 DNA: TGTGCCAGCAGCTTAGTAGGGGGCGGTCAATACGAGCAGTACTTC.

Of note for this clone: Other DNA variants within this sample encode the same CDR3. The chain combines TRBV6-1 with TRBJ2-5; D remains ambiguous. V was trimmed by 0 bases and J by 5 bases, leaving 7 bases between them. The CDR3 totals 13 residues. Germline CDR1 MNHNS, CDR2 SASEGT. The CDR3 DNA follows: TGTGCCAGCAGTGAAGCAGGGCTGGAGACCCAGTACTTC. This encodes CASSEAGLETQYF.

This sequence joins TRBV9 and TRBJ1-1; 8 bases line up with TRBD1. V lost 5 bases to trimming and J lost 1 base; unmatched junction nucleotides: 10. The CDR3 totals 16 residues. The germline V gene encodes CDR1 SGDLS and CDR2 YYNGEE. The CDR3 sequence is CASSLDQGAGNTEAFF. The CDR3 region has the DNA TGTGCCAGCAGTCTTGATCAGGGGGCCGGGAACACTGAAGCTTTCTTT.

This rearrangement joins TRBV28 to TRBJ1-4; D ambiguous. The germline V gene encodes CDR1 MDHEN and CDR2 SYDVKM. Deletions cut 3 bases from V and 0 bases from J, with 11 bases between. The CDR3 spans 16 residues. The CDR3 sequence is CASSFLSGSTNEKLFF. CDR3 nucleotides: TGTGCCAGCAGTTTTCTGTCAGGATCAACTAATGAAAAACTGTTTTTT.

CDR3 region: CASSGGTGGEAFF. The CDR3 coding sequence is TGTGCCAGCAGTGGGGGGACAGGCGGGGAAGCTTTCTTT. The chain carries TRBV6-5 and TRBJ1-1; 8 bases are shared with TRBD1. Looked up from germline, CDR1 is MNHEY and CDR2 is SVGAGI. V shed 5 bases and J 8 bases; nucleotides not matched to a gene: 7. The CDR3 spans 13 residues.

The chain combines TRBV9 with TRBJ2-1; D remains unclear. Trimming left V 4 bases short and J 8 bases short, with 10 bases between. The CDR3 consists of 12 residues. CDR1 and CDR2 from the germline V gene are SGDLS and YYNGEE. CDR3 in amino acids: CASSLTPHEQFF. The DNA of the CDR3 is TGTGCCAGCAGCCTCACCCCCCATGAGCAGTTCTTC.

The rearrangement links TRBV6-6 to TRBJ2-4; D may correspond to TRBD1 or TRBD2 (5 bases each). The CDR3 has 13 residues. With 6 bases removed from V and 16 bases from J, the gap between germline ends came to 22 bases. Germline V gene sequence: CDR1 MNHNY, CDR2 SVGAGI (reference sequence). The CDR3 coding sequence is TGTGCCAGCAGCAAAGGGGCCGCGAGGGGCTGCTACTTC. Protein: CASSKGAARGCYF.

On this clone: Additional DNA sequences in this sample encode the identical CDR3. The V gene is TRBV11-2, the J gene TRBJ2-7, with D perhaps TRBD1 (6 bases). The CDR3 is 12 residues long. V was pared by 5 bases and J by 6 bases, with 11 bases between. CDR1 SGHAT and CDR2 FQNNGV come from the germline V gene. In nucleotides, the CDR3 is TGTGCCAGCAGCCCCCCAGGGGTCGAGCAGTACTTC. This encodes CASSPPGVEQYF.

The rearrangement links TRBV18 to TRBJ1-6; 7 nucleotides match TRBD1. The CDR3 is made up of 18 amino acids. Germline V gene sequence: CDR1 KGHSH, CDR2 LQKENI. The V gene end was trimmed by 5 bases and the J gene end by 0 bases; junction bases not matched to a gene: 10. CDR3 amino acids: CASSFDRAPSSYNSPLHF. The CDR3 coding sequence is TGTGCCAGCTCATTCGACAGGGCGCCAAGCTCCTATAATTCACCCCTCCACTTT.

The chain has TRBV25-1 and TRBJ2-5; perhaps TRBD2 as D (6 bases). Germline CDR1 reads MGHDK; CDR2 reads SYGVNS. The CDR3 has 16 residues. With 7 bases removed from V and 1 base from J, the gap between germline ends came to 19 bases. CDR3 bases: TGTGCCAGCATTGCAGGAGCGGGTTTGTCCCAAGAGACCCAGTACTTC. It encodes CASIAGAGLSQETQYF.

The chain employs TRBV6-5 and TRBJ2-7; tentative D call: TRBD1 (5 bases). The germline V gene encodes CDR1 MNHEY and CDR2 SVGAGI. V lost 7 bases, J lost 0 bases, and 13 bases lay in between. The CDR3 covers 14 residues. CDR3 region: CASNKDSFSYEQYF. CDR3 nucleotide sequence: TGTGCCAGCAACAAAGACAGTTTCTCCTACGAGCAGTACTTC.

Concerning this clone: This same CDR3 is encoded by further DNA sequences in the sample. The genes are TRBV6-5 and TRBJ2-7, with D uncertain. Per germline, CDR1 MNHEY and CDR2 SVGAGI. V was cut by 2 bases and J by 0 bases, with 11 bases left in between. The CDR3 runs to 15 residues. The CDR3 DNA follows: TGTGCCAGCAGTTACGGGCCGCCTAGCTCCTACGAGCAGTACTTC. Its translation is CASSYGPPSSYEQYF.

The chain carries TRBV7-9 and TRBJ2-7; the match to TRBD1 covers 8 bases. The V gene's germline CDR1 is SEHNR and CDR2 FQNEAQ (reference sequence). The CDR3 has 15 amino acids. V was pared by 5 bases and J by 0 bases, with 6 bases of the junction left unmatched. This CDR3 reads CASSPRQGPSYEQYF. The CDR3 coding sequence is TGTGCCAGCAGCCCAAGACAGGGGCCCTCCTACGAGCAGTACTTC. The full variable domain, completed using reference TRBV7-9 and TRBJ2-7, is DTGVSQNPRHKITKRGQNVTFRCDPISEHNRLYWYRQTLGQGPEFLTYFQNEAQLEKSRLLSDRFSAERPKGSFSTLEIQRTEQGDSAMYLCASSPRQGPSYEQYFGPGTRLTVT.

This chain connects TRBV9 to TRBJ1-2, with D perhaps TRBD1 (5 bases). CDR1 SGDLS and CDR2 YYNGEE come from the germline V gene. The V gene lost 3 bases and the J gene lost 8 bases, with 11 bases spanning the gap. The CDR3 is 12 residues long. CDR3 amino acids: CASSGTMRGYTF. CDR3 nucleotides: TGTGCCAGCAGCGGGACAATGAGGGGCTACACCTTC.